These T cell receptor beta chains were read from a single sample in a study of control samples from healthy donors and cancer patients. TCRdb's copy holds only in-frame clones and misses some; the assay was immunoSEQ multiplex PCR. The data contain about 170,000 clones, about 93% of them singletons. The sample taken for sequencing was blood. These receptors all stem from a woman aged 55 to 70 in good health. Each CDR3 is given with its conserved first and last residue. D genes are given only for firm matches. Rows give clone size only sometimes, using once, few, many, or a class for an expanded clone.

J	V	size	D	DNA	CDR3
TRBJ1-1	TRBV5-1	NA	NA	TGCGCCAGCAGCTTGGTTCAGGGACTAAACACTGAAGCTTTCTTT	CASSLVQGLNTEAFF
TRBJ1-2	TRBV5-1	few	TRBD1	TGCGCCAGCAGCCTCGGGACAGGCGGGTCTGGCTACACCTTC	CASSLGTGGSGYTF
TRBJ1-4	TRBV27	NA	NA	TGTGCCAGCAGTTTACAGGGGAGTGAAAAACTGTTTTTT	CASSLQGSEKLFF
TRBJ2-3	TRBV10-3	NA	TRBD2	TGTGCCATCAGCAAACTAGCGGGGGAGGCAGATACGCAGTATTTT	CAISKLAGEADTQYF
TRBJ1-5	TRBV30	NA	TRBD1	TGTGCCTGGAGGGGCCAGGGGGGTCAGCCCCAGCATTTT	CAWRGQGGQPQHF
TRBJ2-1	TRBV6-2/TRBV6-3	NA	NA	TGTGCCAGCAGTTACACTTACAATGAGCAGTTCTTC	CASSYTYNEQFF
TRBJ2-2	TRBV18	NA	NA	TGTGCCAGCTCCCCTAGGGCAGAATTGTCCGGGGAGCTGTTTTTT	CASSPRAELSGELFF
TRBJ1-6	TRBV15	once	NA	TGTGCCACCAGCAGAGATCGGAGGCCCTCCTATAATTCACCCCTCCACTTT	CATSRDRRPSYNSPLHF
TRBJ1-5	TRBV6-2/TRBV6-3	NA	NA	TGTGCCAGCAGTTTGGAGGGGTGGGGCAATCAGCCCCAGCATTTT	CASSLEGWGNQPQHF
TRBJ2-7	TRBV29-1	NA	TRBD1	TGCAGCGTTGCCGGGACAGGGCAGACCTACGAGCAGTACTTC	CSVAGTGQTYEQYF
TRBJ2-7	TRBV5-6	once	NA	TGTGCCAGCAGCTTGGAGGCCGGAACCTACGAGCAGTACTTC	CASSLEAGTYEQYF
TRBJ1-5	TRBV4-3	NA	NA	TGCGCCAGCAGCCGTCGCGGGGGAAATAGCAATCAGCCCCAGCATTTT	CASSRRGGNSNQPQHF
TRBJ1-1	TRBV4-3	NA	NA	TGCGCCAGCAGCCAATACGTGGGAAACACTGAAGCTTTCTTT	CASSQYVGNTEAFF
TRBJ2-7	TRBV19	NA	TRBD1	TGTGCCAGTAGTACTCAATTAGCCGGGACAGTAATCCCCGAGCAGTACTTC	CASSTQLAGTVIPEQYF
TRBJ1-1	TRBV7-2	NA	TRBD1	TGTGCCAGCAGCTTAGAGACAGGGGTCATGAACACTGAAGCTTTCTTT	CASSLETGVMNTEAFF
TRBJ2-2	TRBV19	NA	NA	TGTGCCAGTAGTAACAAAAGGGACACCGGGGAGCTGTTTTTT	CASSNKRDTGELFF
TRBJ2-5	TRBV4-3	NA	NA	TGCGCCAGCAGCCAAGATTATTTCCAGGGTCGCCAAGAGACCCAGTACTTC	CASSQDYFQGRQETQYF
TRBJ2-5	TRBV12-3/TRBV12-4	NA	NA	TGTGCCAGCACGGGGCAGGACCAAGAGACCCAGTACTTC	CASTGQDQETQYF
TRBJ2-7	TRBV29-1	NA	NA	TGCAGCGCCACGCAGCCGGTCTCCTACGAGCAGTACTTC	CSATQPVSYEQYF
TRBJ2-2	TRBV7-2	NA	NA	TGTGCCAGCAAGCTGCAGGGGCGGTTGAGCACCGGGGAGCTGTTTTTT	CASKLQGRLSTGELFF
TRBJ1-2	TRBV7-9	NA	TRBD1	TGTGCCAGCAGCTTGGGACAGCCATTTGTTAGCTACACCTTC	CASSLGQPFVSYTF
TRBJ1-2	TRBV7-9	NA	TRBD1	TGTGCCAGCAGCTTATGGCAGGGGGCGCCCTATGGCTACACCTTC	CASSLWQGAPYGYTF
TRBJ2-7	TRBV5-5	NA	NA	TGTGCCAGCAGCTTGACTCGCCAGTTGAACGAGCAGTACTTC	CASSLTRQLNEQYF
TRBJ1-6	TRBV2	NA	NA	TGTGCCAGCAGGCCAGAGGGGGATTCACCCCTCCACTTT	CASRPEGDSPLHF
TRBJ2-2	TRBV3-1/TRBV3-2	NA	TRBD2	TGTGCCAGCAGCCTACTAGCGGGGGGCCTTACGAACACCGGGGAGCTGTTTTTT	CASSLLAGGLTNTGELFF
TRBJ1-5	TRBV7-2	NA	NA	TGTGCCAGCAGCTTAGGTGGGGGAGGTGGCAATCAGCCCCAGCATTTT	CASSLGGGGGNQPQHF
TRBJ1-4	TRBV19	NA	NA	TGTGCCAGTAGTATAGCTCGGGGAACGGCGACTAATGAAAAACTGTTTTTT	CASSIARGTATNEKLFF
TRBJ2-7	TRBV15	NA	NA	TGTGCCACCAGCAGAGATGGACAATACGAGCAGTACTTC	CATSRDGQYEQYF
TRBJ2-3	TRBV5-1	NA	NA	TGCGCCAGCAGCCCCGGTAGTATTCAAGATACGCAGTATTTT	CASSPGSIQDTQYF
TRBJ1-1	TRBV6-6	once	NA	TGTGCCAGCAGTCCTTATGCCGGGACGTTCCGAAACACTGAAGCTTTCTTT	CASSPYAGTFRNTEAFF
TRBJ2-7	TRBV29-1	NA	TRBD2	TGCAGCGCTGTGACTAGCGGGGGTAATCGGCAGTACTTC	CSAVTSGGNRQYF
TRBJ1-3	TRBV11-2	NA	TRBD1	TGTGCCAGCAGCTCCAGGGGGTCTGGAAACACCATATATTTT	CASSSRGSGNTIYF
TRBJ2-7	TRBV7-2	NA	TRBD1	TGTGCCAGCAGCTTAGTAGGACAGGGGGTCGACGAGCAGTACTTC	CASSLVGQGVDEQYF